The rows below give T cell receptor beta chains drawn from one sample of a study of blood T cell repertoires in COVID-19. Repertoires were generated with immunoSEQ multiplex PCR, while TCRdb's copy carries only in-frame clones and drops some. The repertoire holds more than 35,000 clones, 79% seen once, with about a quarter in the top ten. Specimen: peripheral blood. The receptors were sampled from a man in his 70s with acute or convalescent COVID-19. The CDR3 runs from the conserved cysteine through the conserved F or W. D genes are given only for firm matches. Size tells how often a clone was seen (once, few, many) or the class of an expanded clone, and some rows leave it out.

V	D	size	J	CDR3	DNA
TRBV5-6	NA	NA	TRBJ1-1	CASSAEWAANTEAFF	TGTGCCAGCAGCGCCGAGTGGGCCGCGAACACTGAAGCTTTCTTT
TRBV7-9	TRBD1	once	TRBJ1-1	CASSLDGRGRRTEAFF	TGTGCCAGCAGCTTAGATGGCAGGGGGCGGCGGACTGAAGCTTTCTTT
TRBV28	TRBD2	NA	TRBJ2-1	CASSSLGLAGGYEQFF	TGTGCCAGCAGTTCCCTGGGACTAGCGGGAGGATATGAGCAGTTCTTC
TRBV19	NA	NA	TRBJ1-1	CASSISEGTEAFF	TGTGCCAGTAGTATATCTGAGGGCACTGAAGCTTTCTTT
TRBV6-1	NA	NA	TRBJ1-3	CASSEFQLSRDTIYF	TGTGCCAGCAGTGAATTCCAACTGAGTCGGGACACCATATATTTT
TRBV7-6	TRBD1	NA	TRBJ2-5	CASSPNQGARETQYF	TGTGCCAGCAGCCCAAACCAGGGGGCGCGGGAGACCCAGTACTTC
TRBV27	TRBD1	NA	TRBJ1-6	CASSSRGLYNSPLHF	TGTGCCAGCAGCAGCAGGGGGCTCTATAATTCACCCCTCCACTTT
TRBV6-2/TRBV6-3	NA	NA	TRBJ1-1	CASSRQPNTEAFF	TGTGCCAGCAGCAGACAGCCAAACACTGAAGCTTTCTTT
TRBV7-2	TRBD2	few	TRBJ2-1	CASSLTPSGKATYNEQFF	TGTGCCAGCAGCTTAACGCCTAGCGGGAAAGCCACCTACAATGAGCAGTTCTTC
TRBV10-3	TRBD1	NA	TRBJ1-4	CAIKGTATNEKLFF	TGTGCCATCAAAGGGACAGCAACTAATGAAAAACTGTTTTTT
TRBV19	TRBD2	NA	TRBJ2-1	CASSMGLAGNEQFF	TGTGCCAGTAGTATGGGACTAGCGGGAAATGAGCAGTTCTTC
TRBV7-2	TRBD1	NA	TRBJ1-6	CASSLMTGTGSPLHF	TGTGCCAGCAGCTTGATGACAGGGACCGGGTCACCCCTCCACTTT
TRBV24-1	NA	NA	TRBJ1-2	CATSDEQGSVGYTF	TGTGCCACCAGTGATGAACAGGGATCGGTCGGCTACACCTTC
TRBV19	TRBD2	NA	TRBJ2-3	CASRAPLAGADTQYF	TGTGCCAGTAGGGCGCCGCTAGCGGGAGCCGATACGCAGTATTTT
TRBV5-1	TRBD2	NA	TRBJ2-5	CASSLGLAQAETQYF	TGCGCCAGCAGCTTGGGACTAGCCCAGGCAGAGACCCAGTACTTC
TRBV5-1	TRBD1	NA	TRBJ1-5	CASSPGQGDQPQHF	TGCGCCAGCAGCCCGGGACAGGGGGATCAGCCCCAGCATTTT
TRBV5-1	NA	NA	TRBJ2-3	CASNTRGGRVPDTQYF	TGCGCCAGCAACACTAGGGGGGGCAGGGTGCCAGATACGCAGTATTTT
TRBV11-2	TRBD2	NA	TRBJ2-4	CASSSLVGRVYF	TGTGCCAGCAGCTCCCTAGTCGGGAGGGTGTACTTC
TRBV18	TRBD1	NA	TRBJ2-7	CASSPESGGAGSSYEQYF	TGTGCCAGCTCACCAGAATCAGGGGGCGCAGGAAGCTCCTACGAGCAGTACTTC
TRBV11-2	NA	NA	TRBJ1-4	CASSLDGRATNEKLFF	TGTGCCAGCAGCTTAGATGGCAGGGCAACTAATGAAAAACTGTTTTTT
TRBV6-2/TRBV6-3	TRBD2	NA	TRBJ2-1	CASSYPSGTSGLYNEQFF	TGTGCCAGCAGTTACCCCAGCGGGACTAGCGGCCTATACAATGAGCAGTTCTTC
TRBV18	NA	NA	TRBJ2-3	CASSPGGVTDTQYF	TGTGCCAGCTCACCAGGAGGGGTCACAGATACGCAGTATTTT
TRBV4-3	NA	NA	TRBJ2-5	CASSLLGGETQYF	TGCGCCAGCTCACTACTTGGAGGGGAGACCCAGTACTTC
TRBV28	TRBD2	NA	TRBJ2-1	CASSLPVGVGLADYNEQFF	TGTGCCAGCAGCCTCCCGGTGGGGGTAGGACTAGCGGATTACAATGAGCAGTTCTTC
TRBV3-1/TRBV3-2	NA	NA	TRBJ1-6	CASSQEDSNSPLHF	TGTGCCAGCAGCCAAGAAGACAGTAATTCACCCCTCCACTTT
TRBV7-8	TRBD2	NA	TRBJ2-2	CASSQGTSQNTGELFF	TGTGCCAGCAGCCAGGGGACTAGCCAAAACACCGGGGAGCTGTTTTTT
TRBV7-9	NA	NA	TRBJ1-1	CASSLGAAEAFF	TGTGCCAGCAGTCTAGGGGCGGCTGAAGCTTTCTTT
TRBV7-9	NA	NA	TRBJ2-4	CASSLTGAKNIQYF	TGTGCCAGCAGCTTAACGGGGGCCAAAAACATTCAGTACTTC
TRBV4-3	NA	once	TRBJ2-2	CASSLESGANTGELFF	TGCGCCAGCAGCCTGGAGTCAGGGGCGAACACCGGGGAGCTGTTTTTT
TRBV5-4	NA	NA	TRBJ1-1	CASSLGPFGRQNTEAFF	TGTGCCAGCAGCTTGGGCCCGTTCGGCAGACAGAACACTGAAGCTTTCTTT
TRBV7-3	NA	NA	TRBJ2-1	CASSLMAGPYNEQFF	TGTGCCAGCAGCTTAATGGCGGGCCCTTACAATGAGCAGTTCTTC
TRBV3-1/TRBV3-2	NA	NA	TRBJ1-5	CASSQTTGRGQPQHF	TGTGCCAGCAGCCAGACAACAGGGCGAGGGCAGCCCCAGCATTTT
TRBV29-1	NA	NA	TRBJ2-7	CSVARDSGWEQYF	TGCAGCGTGGCCCGGGACAGCGGGTGGGAGCAGTACTTC
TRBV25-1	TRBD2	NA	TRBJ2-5	CASSGGLVKETQYF	TGTGCCAGCAGTGGTGGACTAGTAAAAGAGACCCAGTACTTC
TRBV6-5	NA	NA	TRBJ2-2	CASEIQGNTGELFF	TGTGCCAGCGAGATACAGGGAAACACCGGGGAGCTGTTTTTT
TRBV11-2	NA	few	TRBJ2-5	CASSSFQETQYF	TGTGCCAGCAGCTCGTTTCAAGAGACCCAGTACTTC
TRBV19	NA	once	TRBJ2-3	CASSPSGVGTDTQYF	TGTGCCAGTAGTCCCTCGGGAGTCGGCACAGATACGCAGTATTTT
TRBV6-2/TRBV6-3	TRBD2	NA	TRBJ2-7	CASSQGVTSGYEQYF	TGTGCCAGCAGTCAGGGAGTGACTAGCGGTTACGAGCAGTACTTC
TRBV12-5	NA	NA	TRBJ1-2	CASGFLGQPAGYTF	TGTGCTAGTGGTTTCCTTGGACAGCCGGCGGGCTACACCTTC